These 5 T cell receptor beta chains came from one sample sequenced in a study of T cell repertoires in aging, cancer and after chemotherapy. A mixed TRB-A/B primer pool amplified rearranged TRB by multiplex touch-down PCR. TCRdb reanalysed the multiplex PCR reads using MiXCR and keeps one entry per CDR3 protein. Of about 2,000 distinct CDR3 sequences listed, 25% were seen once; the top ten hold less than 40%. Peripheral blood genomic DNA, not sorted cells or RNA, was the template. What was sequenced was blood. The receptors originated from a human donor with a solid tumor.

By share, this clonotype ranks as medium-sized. CDR3 sequence (DNA): TGCGCCAGCAGTCACCACGAGCAGTACTTC. Its translation is CASSHHEQYF. The V call is TRBV5-1, the J call TRBJ2-7; D is uncertain. This CDR3 has 10 amino acids. V shed 5 bases and J shed 5 bases, with 5 bases lying between them. CDR1 and CDR2 from the germline V gene are SGHRS and YFSETQ.

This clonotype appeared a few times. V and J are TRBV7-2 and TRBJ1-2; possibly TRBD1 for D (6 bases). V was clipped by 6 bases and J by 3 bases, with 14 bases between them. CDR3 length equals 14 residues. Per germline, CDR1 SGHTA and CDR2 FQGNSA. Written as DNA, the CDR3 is TGTGCCAGCAGTACAGGACAGTACCACTATGGCTACACCTTC. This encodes CASSTGQYHYGYTF.

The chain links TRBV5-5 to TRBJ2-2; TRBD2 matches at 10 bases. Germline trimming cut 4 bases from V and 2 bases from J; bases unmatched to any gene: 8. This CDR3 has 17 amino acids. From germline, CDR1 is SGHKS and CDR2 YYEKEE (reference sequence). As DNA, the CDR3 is TGTGCCAGCAGCAACGGGGCTAGCGGGGGTAACACCGGGGAGCTGTTTTTT. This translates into CASSNGASGGNTGELFF.

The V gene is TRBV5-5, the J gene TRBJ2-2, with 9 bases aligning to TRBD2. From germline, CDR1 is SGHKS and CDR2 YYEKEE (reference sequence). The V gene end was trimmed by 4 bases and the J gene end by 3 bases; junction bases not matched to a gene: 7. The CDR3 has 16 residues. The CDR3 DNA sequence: TGTGCCAGCAGCCCCCGGGCTAGCGGGGACACCGGGGAGCTGTTTTTT. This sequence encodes CASSPRASGDTGELFF.

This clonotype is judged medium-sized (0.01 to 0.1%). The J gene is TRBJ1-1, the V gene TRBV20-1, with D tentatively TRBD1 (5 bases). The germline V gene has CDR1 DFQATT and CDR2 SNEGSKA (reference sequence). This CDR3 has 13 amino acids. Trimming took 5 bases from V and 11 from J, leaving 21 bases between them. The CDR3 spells CSALTSGRTVAFF. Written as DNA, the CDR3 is TGCAGTGCTCTGACATCGGGGCGCACGGTGGCTTTCTTT.